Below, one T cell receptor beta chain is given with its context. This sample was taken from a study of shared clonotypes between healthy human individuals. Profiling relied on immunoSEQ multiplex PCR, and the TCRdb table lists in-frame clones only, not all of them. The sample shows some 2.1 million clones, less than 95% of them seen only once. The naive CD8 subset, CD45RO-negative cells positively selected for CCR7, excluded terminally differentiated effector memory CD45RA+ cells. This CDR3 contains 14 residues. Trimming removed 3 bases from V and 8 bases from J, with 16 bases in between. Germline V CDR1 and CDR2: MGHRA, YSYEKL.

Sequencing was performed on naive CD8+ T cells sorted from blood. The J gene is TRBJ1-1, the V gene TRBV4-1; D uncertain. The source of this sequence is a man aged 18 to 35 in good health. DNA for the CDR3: TGCGCCAGCAGCCACGGCGGCCCCTTTCAGGAAGCTTTCTTT. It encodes CASSHGGPFQEAFF.